These 29 T cell receptor beta chains came from one sample sequenced in a study of blood T cell repertoires in COVID-19. Profiled with immunoSEQ multiplex PCR; TCRdb holds only in-frame clones, not every one. The top ten clones hold around 3.1% of a sample with 130,000 or so clones, about 79% of them seen once. Source material: peripheral blood. The origin of the receptors is a woman of 80 years or more with acute or convalescent COVID-19.

V is TRBV5-1 and J is TRBJ2-7; 7 bases are a match to TRBD1. The germline CDR1 and CDR2 sequences are SGHRS and YFSETQ. J gave up 4 bases and V 0 bases, and 10 bases lay outside the gene matches. The CDR3 is 16 residues long. In DNA, the CDR3 is TGCGCCAGCAGCTTGGATGGTCAGACAGGGTTTTACGAGCAGTACTTC. The encoded protein is CASSLDGQTGFYEQYF.

This clone was seen a handful of times. The chain carries TRBV7-2 and TRBJ1-2; D is perhaps TRBD1 (5 bases). Germline-derived CDR1 and CDR2 are SGHTA and FQGNSA. The CDR3 is 18 residues long. With 2 bases removed from V and 4 bases from J, the gap between germline ends came to 23 bases. The CDR3: CASSLTAGDFSTSYGYTF. CDR3 bases: TGTGCCAGCAGCTTAACGGCGGGGGACTTTTCCACGAGCTATGGCTACACCTTC.

V is TRBV6-1 and J is TRBJ1-6; 7 positions match TRBD1. This CDR3 spans 19 amino acids. CDR1 is MNHNS, CDR2 SASEGT, per germline. V lost 1 base to trimming and J lost 0 bases; unmatched junction nucleotides: 9. CDR3 sequence reads: CASSEVISRGNSYNSPLHF. In nucleotides, the CDR3 is TGTGCCAGCAGTGAAGTAATATCCAGGGGGAACTCCTATAATTCACCCCTCCACTTT.

This sequence joins TRBV9 and TRBJ1-2, with 7 bases matching TRBD1. V lost 4 bases to trimming and J lost 4 bases; unmatched junction nucleotides: 10. From germline, CDR1 is SGDLS and CDR2 YYNGEE. The CDR3 is 15 amino acids. The CDR3 bases are TGTGCCAGCAGCCCTCAGGGGACAGAAGGCTATGGCTACACCTTC. It yields the protein CASSPQGTEGYGYTF.

The V and J genes are TRBV10-3 and TRBJ1-1; 11 bases match TRBD1. J lost 2 bases, V lost 4 bases, and 15 bases had no gene match. Germline CDR1 is ENHRY and CDR2 is SYGVKD. This CDR3 comprises 19 residues. In DNA, the CDR3 is TGTGCCATCAGTGGCCCTACTCCGGGACAGGGGGGTAGTAACACTGAAGCTTTCTTT. This sequence encodes CAISGPTPGQGGSNTEAFF.

The chain combines TRBV9 with TRBJ1-5, with TRBD1 matching 10 bases. V trimming: 0 bases; J trimming: 3 bases; junction bases outside the gene matches: 3. The germline V gene has CDR1 SGDLS and CDR2 YYNGEE. The CDR3 sequence is 16 residues long. CDR3 DNA sequence: TGTGCCAGCAGCGTAGGGACAGGGGGTAACAATCAGCCCCAGCATTTT. Its protein product is CASSVGTGGNNQPQHF.

The V and J genes are TRBV5-1 and TRBJ1-1; possibly TRBD1 for D (6 bases). V was pared by 4 bases and J by 2 bases, with 18 bases between. The length of the CDR3 is 16 residues. The germline CDR1 and CDR2 sequences are SGHRS and YFSETQ. This chain's CDR3 is CASSLQPTGSNTEAFF. In DNA, the CDR3 is TGCGCCAGCAGCCTTCAACCGACAGGCAGCAACACTGAAGCTTTCTTT.

V usage is TRBV7-9 and J usage is TRBJ2-5; TRBD1 matches at 7 bases. There are 19 residues in the CDR3. Germline V gene data show CDR1 as SEHNR and CDR2 as FQNEAQ (reference sequence). The J segment lost 2 bases and the V segment lost 3 bases, leaving 18 bases of the junction unmatched. The CDR3 sequence is CASSFRTGSVLSKQETQYF. CDR3 bases: TGTGCCAGCAGCTTTAGGACAGGTTCTGTGTTGTCGAAACAAGAGACCCAGTACTTC.

The chain joins TRBV7-3 to TRBJ1-1, with D maybe TRBD1 (5 bases). The length of the CDR3 is 13 residues. With 2 bases removed from V and 5 bases from J, the gap between germline ends came to 9 bases. The germline CDR1 and CDR2 sequences are SGHTA and FQGTGA. The CDR3 DNA sequence: TGTGCCAGCAGCTTAGGCAGGGAAACTGAAGCTTTCTTT. This gives the protein CASSLGRETEAFF.

The chain employs TRBV5-5 and TRBJ1-1, with 7 nucleotides matching TRBD1. The CDR3 is made up of 14 amino acids. CDR1 is SGHKS and CDR2 is YYEKEE in the germline V gene (reference sequence). The V segment lost 4 bases and the J segment 1 base; nucleotides outside the gene matches: 4. The CDR3 region has the DNA TGTGCCAGCAGCCCCGGGACAGAGAACACTGAAGCTTTCTTT. This gives the protein CASSPGTENTEAFF. Full variable domain (remainder filled in from reference TRBV5-5 and TRBJ1-1): DAGVTQSPTHLIKTRGQQVTLRCSPISGHKSVSWYQQVLGQGPQFIFQYYEKEERGRGNFPDRFSARQFPNYSSELNVNALLLGDSALYLCASSPGTENTEAFFGQGTRLTVV.

This clone was counted between two and nine times. V is TRBV9 and J is TRBJ1-2; 9 bases map to TRBD1. Germline values: CDR1 SGDLS, CDR2 YYNGEE. V dropped 3 bases and J dropped 7; count of bases not matched to a gene: 7. This CDR3 contains 14 residues. Here the CDR3 DNA reads TGTGCCAGCAGCGGAACCGGGACAGGGTTTGGCTACACCTTC. Residues: CASSGTGTGFGYTF.

The chain recombines TRBV18 with TRBJ1-2, with 10 bases that match TRBD1. Germline V gene lookup returns CDR1 KGHSH and CDR2 LQKENI. The CDR3 length is 15 residues. Losses at the gene ends were 3 bases for V and 5 bases for J; bases not matched to a gene: 6. The CDR3 reads CASSPPGTGAYGYTF. The CDR3 DNA reads TGTGCCAGCTCACCTCCCGGGACAGGGGCTTATGGCTACACCTTC.

The rearrangement uses TRBV14 and TRBJ2-3; 7 bases map to TRBD2. The CDR3 runs 15 residues. Per the germline V gene, CDR1 is SGHDN and CDR2 is FVKESK. V dropped 4 bases and J dropped 0; count of bases not matched to a gene: 4. The CDR3 DNA sequence: TGTGCCAGCAGCCTACAGCGGGGTAGCACAGATACGCAGTATTTT. It is translated as CASSLQRGSTDTQYF. Using reference TRBV14 and TRBJ2-3 for the parts outside the CDR3, the full variable domain is EAGVTQFPSHSVIEKGQTVTLRCDPISGHDNLYWYRRVMGKEIKFLLHFVKESKQDESGMPNNRFLAERTGGTYSTLKVQPAELEDSGVYFCASSLQRGSTDTQYFGPGTRLTVL.

The genes are TRBV2 and TRBJ1-6, with 7 positions matching TRBD1. V lost 5 bases and J lost 9; bases outside the gene matches: 7. Germline CDR1 reads SNHLY; CDR2 reads FYNNEI. CDR3 length: 14 amino acids. The CDR3 DNA sequence: TGTGCCAGCAGTCTTAGACAGGGAACTTCACCCCTCCACTTT. This translates into CASSLRQGTSPLHF.

The V call is TRBV7-6, the J call TRBJ2-1, with 7 bases identical to TRBD1. CDR3 length equals 16 residues. The germline gives CDR1 SGHVS, CDR2 FNYEAQ. The junction had 12 bases not matched to a gene; V was cut back by 5 bases and J by 5 bases. This CDR3 is CASSTRQGLGHNEQFF. DNA of the CDR3: TGTGCCAGCAGCACCCGACAGGGCCTAGGTCACAATGAGCAGTTCTTC. The full variable domain, rest sourced from reference TRBV7-6 and TRBJ2-1, is GAGVSQSPRYKVTKRGQDVALRCDPISGHVSLYWYRQALGQGPEFLTYFNYEAQQDKSGLPNDRFSAERPEGSISTLTIQRTEQRDSAMYRCASSTRQGLGHNEQFFGPGTRLTVL.

This chain connects TRBV2 to TRBJ2-5, with D perhaps TRBD1 (5 bases). The CDR3 spans 13 residues. Germline-derived CDR1 and CDR2 are SNHLY and FYNNEI. Trimming shortened V by 3 bases and J by 4 bases, and 9 bases separated the two germline ends. Here the CDR3 reads CASSDPGAETQYF. CDR3 nucleotide sequence: TGTGCCAGCAGTGACCCTGGGGCAGAGACCCAGTACTTC.

The chain employs TRBV3-1 (or the pseudogene TRBV3-2) and TRBJ1-1; no clear D gene. Trimming removed 1 base from V and 1 base from J, with 7 bases in between. The CDR3 extends over 14 amino acids. Germline V CDR1 and CDR2: LGHDT, YNNKEL (reference sequence). CDR3 sequence (DNA): TGTGCCAGCAGCCAAGTGCGCCGGAACACTGAAGCTTTCTTT. Translation gives CASSQVRRNTEAFF.

The chain recombines TRBV6-5 with TRBJ1-4; 7 bases fit TRBD1. This CDR3 comprises 15 residues. Germline assignment: CDR1 MNHEY and CDR2 SVGAGI. V lost 6 bases, J lost 10 bases, and 14 bases stayed unmatched. The CDR3 DNA is TGTGCCAGCAGCACAGAGCCGACAGGGCGCTTAAAACTGTTTTTT. Translating it yields CASSTEPTGRLKLFF.

V and J are TRBV7-9 and TRBJ2-2, with D possibly TRBD2 on 6 matching bases. Deletions cut 5 bases from V and 5 bases from J, with 21 bases between. In germline, CDR1 is SEHNR, CDR2 FQNEAQ (reference sequence). This CDR3 has 17 amino acids. The CDR3 coding sequence is TGTGCCAGCAGCCCCCGGGGGACGGCCTTTGTGACCGGGGAGCTGTTTTTT. It translates to CASSPRGTAFVTGELFF.

This clone has only one observation. The CDR3 region is CASSLSGGTYEQYF. The CDR3 nucleotides read TGTGCCAGCAGCTTGTCAGGGGGGACCTACGAGCAGTACTTC. The gene calls are TRBV5-4 and TRBJ2-7; possibly TRBD1 for D (7 bases). V dropped 1 base and J dropped 2 bases, with 10 bases sitting between them. The CDR3 loop spans 14 amino acids. Germline CDR1 is SGHNT and CDR2 is YYREEE (reference sequence).

The genes are TRBV15 and TRBJ1-2; no clear D gene. CDR3 size: 14 residues. Germline-derived CDR1 and CDR2 are LNHNV and YYDKDF (reference sequence). V was trimmed by 0 bases and J by 8 bases, leaving 13 bases between them. For the CDR3, the DNA is TGTGCCACCAGCAGAGATGGTCGGACTTTCGGCTACACCTTC. This encodes CATSRDGRTFGYTF.

The chain couples TRBV21-1 to TRBJ1-1; the table's D call of TRBD1 was not tested on the DNA. TRBV21-1 is a known pseudogene. The CDR3 length is 18 residues. CDR3 nucleotide sequence: TGTGCCAGCAGCAAAGTCCCGGGACAGGGACCTCAGGGTGCTGAAGCTTTCTTT. It codes for CASSKVPGQGPQGAEAFF.

V is TRBV27 and J is TRBJ2-3; D possibly corresponds to TRBD2 (6 bases). V was shortened by 2 bases and J by 3 bases, with 15 bases between the two germline ends. CDR3 size: 16 residues. Germline V CDR1 and CDR2: MNHEY, SMNVEV (reference sequence). CDR3 in DNA: TGTGCCAGCAGTTTACGCGACGGTCGGGGGACAGATACGCAGTATTTT. Encoded protein: CASSLRDGRGTDTQYF.

J is TRBJ1-1 and V is TRBV11-2; unclear D gene. The CDR3 has 16 amino acids. V shed 3 bases and J shed 4 bases, with 18 bases lying between them. The germline V gene encodes CDR1 SGHAT and CDR2 FQNNGV. This CDR3 is CASSFPLSRTTTEAFF. CDR3 coding DNA: TGTGCCAGCAGCTTCCCCCTAAGCAGGACTACCACTGAAGCTTTCTTT.

The chain uses TRBV25-1 and TRBJ2-7; 7 nucleotides agree with TRBD1. CDR1 is MGHDK and CDR2 is SYGVNS in the germline V gene. The trim removed 5 bases at V and 3 bases at J, leaving 10 bases unmatched. CDR3 length: 15 amino acids. DNA of the CDR3: TGTGCCAGCAGTAGACCGACAGGGTCTGACTACGAGCAGTACTTC. Its translation: CASSRPTGSDYEQYF.

There are a few counts of this clone. CDR3 in amino acids: CSVERETRVDFSSGNTIYF. The CDR3 bases are TGCAGCGTCGAAAGAGAGACAAGGGTGGACTTTTCCTCTGGAAACACCATATATTTT. The V call is TRBV29-1, the J call TRBJ1-3; D gene uncertain. Germline V gene data show CDR1 as SQVTM and CDR2 as ANQGSEA. Deletions cut 6 bases from V and 0 bases from J, with 27 bases between. There are 19 residues in the CDR3.

The chain uses TRBV5-1 and TRBJ1-2; 7 bases fit TRBD1. The CDR3 has 13 residues. Trimming removed 4 bases from V and 8 bases from J; junction bases left unmatched: 8. Germline V gives CDR1 SGHRS, CDR2 YFSETQ. CDR3 protein: CASSADRAGGYTF. DNA of the CDR3: TGCGCCAGCAGCGCCGACAGGGCGGGGGGCTACACCTTC.

The V and J genes are TRBV13 and TRBJ1-1; possible D gene TRBD1, 6 bases. The CDR3 runs to 14 residues. Germline V gene data show CDR1 as PRHDT and CDR2 as FYEKMQ (reference sequence). V lost 4 bases to trimming and J lost 10 bases, with 19 bases between them. For the CDR3, the DNA is TGTGCCAGCAGCTCACTACCCAGAACAGGGTTAGCTTTCTTT. Residues: CASSSLPRTGLAFF.

This clone was seen a single time. The gene calls are TRBV11-2 and TRBJ1-1; D is unresolved. The CDR3 loop spans 17 amino acids. Trimming pared 2 bases from V and 5 bases from J, leaving 21 bases between. CDR1 is SGHAT and CDR2 is FQNNGV in the germline V gene. CDR3 amino acids: CASSLRFFRQSGTEAFF. In DNA form, the CDR3 reads TGTGCCAGCAGCTTACGTTTTTTCCGGCAGTCGGGTACTGAAGCTTTCTTT.